This note documents a single TCR beta chain sequence. The data were taken from a study of CD8 T cells in Susac syndrome. In the study overall: Of the sequenced Susac syndrome patients, six had active disease and 8 or 9 were in remission.

CDR1 DFQATT and CDR2 SNEGSKA come from the germline V gene (reference sequence). The CDR3 spans 11 residues. V lost 5 bases to trimming and J lost 7 bases; unmatched junction nucleotides: 4. After extraction with the RNeasy kit, about 0.45 to 1 ug of the RNA was reverse transcribed using random hexamers. TCRdb re-called the immunoSEQ multiplex PCR reads through MiXCR, storing one row per CDR3 protein. The table records about 240,000 distinct CDR3 sequences, roughly 95% of them present only once. Sample: CD4+ T cells from PBMCs. This TCR was sampled from a human donor with Susac syndrome. V gene TRBV20-1 combines with J gene TRBJ1-1; 7 nucleotides line up with TRBD1. For the CDR3, the DNA is TGCAGTGCTGGAAACAGGGGTGAAGCTTTCTTT. Its protein is CSAGNRGEAFF.